This T cell receptor beta chain was found in a study of Ad26.COV2.S vaccination and SARS-CoV-2 variants. Study-wide results and limits: Using TCR breadth and depth analyses may have led to underestimated total T cell responses.

The CDR3 is 13 amino acids. Trimming removed 2 bases at V and 7 bases at J, with 6 bases between. Germline-derived CDR1 and CDR2 are SNHLY and FYNNEI. Method: immunoSEQ multiplex PCR; TCRdb's copy keeps in-frame clones and lacks some. This table holds over 200,000 clones, approximately 88% found once. Notes on this clone: Its antigen is undetermined.

Treatment given: about 20 received Ad26.COV2.S at low or high dose, single or two shots; several received placebo; per-sample allocation not given. The investigators took samples on day 63 after the first vaccine or placebo injection. The V call is TRBV2, the J call TRBJ1-6; D remains ambiguous. The sequences come from peripheral blood, collected in a trial of Ad26.COV2.S vaccine versus placebo. The source of this sequence is a person between 18 and 65 years old who received the Ad26.COV2.S COVID-19 vaccine or a placebo. CDR3 DNA sequence: TGTGCCAGCAGTGAACTCGTCAATTCACCCCTCCACTTT. As protein: CASSELVNSPLHF.